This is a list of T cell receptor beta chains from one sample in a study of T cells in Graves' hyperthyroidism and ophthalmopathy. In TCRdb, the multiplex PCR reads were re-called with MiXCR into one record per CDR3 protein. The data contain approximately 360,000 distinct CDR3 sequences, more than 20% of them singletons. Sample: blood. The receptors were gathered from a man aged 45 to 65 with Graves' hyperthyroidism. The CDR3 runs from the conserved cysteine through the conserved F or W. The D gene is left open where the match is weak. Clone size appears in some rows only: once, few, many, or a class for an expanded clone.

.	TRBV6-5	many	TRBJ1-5	TGTGCCAGCAGTTACGGGGGGACCGCAGGGCAGCCCCAGCATTTT	CASSYGGTAGQPQHF
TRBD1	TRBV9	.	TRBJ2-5	TGTGCCAGCAACAGGGGCCAGCAAGAGACCCAGTACTTC	CASNRGQQETQYF
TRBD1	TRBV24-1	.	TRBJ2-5	TGTGCCACCAGACAGGGGGCCGGAGAGACCCAGTACTTC	CATRQGAGETQYF
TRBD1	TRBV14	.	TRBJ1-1	TGTGCCAGCAGCCAACCCAGGGGGCGAAACACTGAAGCTTTCTTT	CASSQPRGRNTEAFF
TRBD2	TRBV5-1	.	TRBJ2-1	TGCGCCAGCAGCCAACAACTAGCGGGAGGCAATGAGCAGTTCTTC	CASSQQLAGGNEQFF
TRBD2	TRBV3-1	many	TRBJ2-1	TGTGCCAGCAGCCAAGAGTCTAGCGGTCCCTCGTACAATGAGCAGTTCTTC	CASSQESSGPSYNEQFF
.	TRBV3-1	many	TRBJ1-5	TGTGCCAGCGGAGGTTATAGCAATCAGCCCCAGCATTTT	CASGGYSNQPQHF
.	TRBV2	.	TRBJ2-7	TGTGCCAGCGGCTACGAGCAGTACTTC	CASGYEQYF
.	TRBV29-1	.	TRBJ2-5	TGCAGCGTTGAAGGTTTAGGACCCCAAGAAAGGGGCCAGTACTTC	CSVEGLGPQERGQYF
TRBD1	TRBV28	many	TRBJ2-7	TGTGCCAGCAGTCAACTGGACAGGGCTCGTGAGCAGTACTTC	CASSQLDRAREQYF
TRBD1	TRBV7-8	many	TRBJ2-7	TGTGCCAGCAGCTTCTTGTCTTCGGGACAGGGGGCCTACGAGCAGTACTTC	CASSFLSSGQGAYEQYF
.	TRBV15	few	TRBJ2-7	TGTGCCACCAGCAGAGAACGAACCTCCTACGAGCAGTACTTC	CATSRERTSYEQYF
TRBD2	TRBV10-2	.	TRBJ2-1	TGCGCCAGCAGTGATTGGACTAGCGGCACCAATGAGCAGTTCTTC	CASSDWTSGTNEQFF
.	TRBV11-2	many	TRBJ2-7	TGTGCCAGCAGCTTATTACGGGGGCGTCGGGAGCAGTACTTC	CASSLLRGRREQYF
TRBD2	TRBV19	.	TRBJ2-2	TGTGCCAGTAATTTGCCAGTACTAGCGGGAGTCAGGGCCGGGGAGCTGTTTTTT	CASNLPVLAGVRAGELFF
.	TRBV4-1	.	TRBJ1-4	TGCGCCAGCAGCCAAGTGGCGGTTACTAATGAAAAACTGTTTTTT	CASSQVAVTNEKLFF
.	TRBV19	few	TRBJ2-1	TGTGCCAGTAGTATGGTGCGTGGACATAACAATGAGCAGTTCTTC	CASSMVRGHNNEQFF
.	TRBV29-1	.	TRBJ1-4	TGCAGCGTTGTAGGGCCCAATGAAAAACTGTTTTTT	CSVVGPNEKLFF
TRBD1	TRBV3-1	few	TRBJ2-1	TGTGCCAGCAGCCAAGAAGACAGGGGATTATCGCAGTTCTTC	CASSQEDRGLSQFF
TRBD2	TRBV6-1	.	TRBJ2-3	TGTGCCAGCATTGCGACTAGCGGCACAGATACGCAGTATTTT	CASIATSGTDTQYF
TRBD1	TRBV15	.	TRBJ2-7	TGTGCCACCAGCCTGGGACAGGGCTACGAGCAGTACTTC	CATSLGQGYEQYF
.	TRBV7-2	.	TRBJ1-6	TGTGCCAGCAGCTCACAAGGGAGATCACCCCTCCACTTT	CASSSQGRSPLHF
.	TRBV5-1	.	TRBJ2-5	TGCGCCAGCAGCGAAGGAACACTTGGGGGAGAGACCCAGTACTTC	CASSEGTLGGETQYF
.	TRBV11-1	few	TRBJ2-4	TGTGCCAGCAGCCCCCGGACTGGACTAGCCAAAAACATTCAGTACTTC	CASSPRTGLAKNIQYF
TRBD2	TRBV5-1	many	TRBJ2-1	TGCGCCAGCAGCTTGGGGCCTAGCGGGTACAATGAGCAGTTCTTC	CASSLGPSGYNEQFF
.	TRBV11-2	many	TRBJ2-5	TGTGCCAGCAGCTACACGGAACAAGAGACCCAGTACTTC	CASSYTEQETQYF
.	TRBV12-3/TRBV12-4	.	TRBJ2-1	TGTGCCAGCAGCCCTGGAAGGACGGTATACAATGAGCAGTTCTTC	CASSPGRTVYNEQFF
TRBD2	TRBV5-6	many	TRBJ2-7	TGTGCCAGTCAAGCCCTAGCGGGTGACGAGCAGTACTTC	CASQALAGDEQYF
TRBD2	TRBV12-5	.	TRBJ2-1	TGTGCTAGTGGTTTGGCTAGCGGGATTTTCAATGAGCAGTTCTTC	CASGLASGIFNEQFF
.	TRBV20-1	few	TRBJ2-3	TGCAGTGCTGAACCCGGGGCTAGCACAGATACGCAGTATTTT	CSAEPGASTDTQYF
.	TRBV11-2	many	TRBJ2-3	TGTGCCAGCAGGGGCCTAGCGGATACGCAGTATTTT	CASRGLADTQYF
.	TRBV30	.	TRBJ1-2	TGTGCCTGGAGCCCTGGACTTGTGGGCTACACCTTC	CAWSPGLVGYTF
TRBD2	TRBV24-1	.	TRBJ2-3	TGTGCCACCAGTGATCCAGGGACTAGCGGGACTCAGCCCACAGATACGCAGTATTTT	CATSDPGTSGTQPTDTQYF
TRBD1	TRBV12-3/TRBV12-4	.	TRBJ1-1	TGTGCCAGCAGTCCAGACAGGGGGCGAGGAACTGAAGCTTTCTTT	CASSPDRGRGTEAFF
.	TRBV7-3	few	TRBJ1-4	TGTGCCAGCAGCTTAGCGGGGAGCAGCGCGAATGAAAAACTGTTTTTT	CASSLAGSSANEKLFF
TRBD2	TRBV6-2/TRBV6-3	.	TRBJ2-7	TGTGCCACGACTAGCGGGAGGAGCCAATTGGGCGAGCAGTACTTC	CATTSGRSQLGEQYF
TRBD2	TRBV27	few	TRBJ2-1	TGTGCCAGCACCCAACTAGCGGGACGCTCCTACAATGAGCAGTTCTTC	CASTQLAGRSYNEQFF
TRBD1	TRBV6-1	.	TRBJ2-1	TGTGCCAGCAGTCAACCGGACAGGGGCAACAATGAGCAGTTCTTC	CASSQPDRGNNEQFF
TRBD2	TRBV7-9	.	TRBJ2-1	TGTGCCAGCAGCTTAATAGCGGGAGGTGGGTACAATGAGCAGTTCTTC	CASSLIAGGGYNEQFF
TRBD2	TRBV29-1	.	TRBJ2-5	TGCAGCGTCGGGGGGGAGACCCAGTACTTC	CSVGGETQYF
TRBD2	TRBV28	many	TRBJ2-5	TGTGCCAGCAGTTCCCAACTAGCGCCGTACCAAGAGACCCAGTACTTC	CASSSQLAPYQETQYF
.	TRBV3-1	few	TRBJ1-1	TGTGCCAGCAGCCAAGGGGGACGGGGTGAAGCTTTCTTT	CASSQGGRGEAFF
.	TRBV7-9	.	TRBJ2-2	TGTGCCAGCAGTCGTCAGAACGGGGAGCTGTTTTTT	CASSRQNGELFF
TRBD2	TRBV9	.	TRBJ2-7	TGTGCCAGCAGCCAGGGACTAGCGGGAGTGGAGCAGTACTTC	CASSQGLAGVEQYF
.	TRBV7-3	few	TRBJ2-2	TGTGCCAGCAGCCCTAGGATGGGGAACACCGGGGAGCTGTTTTTT	CASSPRMGNTGELFF
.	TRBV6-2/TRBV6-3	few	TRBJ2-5	TGTGCCAGCAGTTACCATACGTACCAAGAGACCCAGTACTTC	CASSYHTYQETQYF
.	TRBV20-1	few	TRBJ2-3	TGCAGTGCTAGTGACAGTGAAGCAGATACGCAGTATTTT	CSASDSEADTQYF
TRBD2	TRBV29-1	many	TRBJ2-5	TGCAGCGTTGGGGGGGGAGGAGTTGAGACCCAGTACTTC	CSVGGGGVETQYF
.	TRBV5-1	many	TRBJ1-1	TGCGCCAGCAGTAACGGGGGCACGACTGAAGCTTTCTTT	CASSNGGTTEAFF
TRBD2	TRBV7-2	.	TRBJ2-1	TGTGCCAGCAACACGCGGAGCGGGAAATACAATGAGCAGTTCTTC	CASNTRSGKYNEQFF
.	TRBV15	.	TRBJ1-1	TGTGCCACCAGCAGCGTATCTGGGGATACTGAAGCTTTCTTT	CATSSVSGDTEAFF
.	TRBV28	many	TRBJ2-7	TGTGCCAGCAGCACCGCCGGATACGAGCAGTACTTC	CASSTAGYEQYF
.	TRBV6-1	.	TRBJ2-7	TGTGCCAGCAGTGACTCGAACAGTTACGAGCAGTACTTC	CASSDSNSYEQYF
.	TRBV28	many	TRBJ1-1	TGTGCCAGCAACCCGAGGGGGGAGTTAGAGAACACTGAAGCTTTCTTT	CASNPRGELENTEAFF